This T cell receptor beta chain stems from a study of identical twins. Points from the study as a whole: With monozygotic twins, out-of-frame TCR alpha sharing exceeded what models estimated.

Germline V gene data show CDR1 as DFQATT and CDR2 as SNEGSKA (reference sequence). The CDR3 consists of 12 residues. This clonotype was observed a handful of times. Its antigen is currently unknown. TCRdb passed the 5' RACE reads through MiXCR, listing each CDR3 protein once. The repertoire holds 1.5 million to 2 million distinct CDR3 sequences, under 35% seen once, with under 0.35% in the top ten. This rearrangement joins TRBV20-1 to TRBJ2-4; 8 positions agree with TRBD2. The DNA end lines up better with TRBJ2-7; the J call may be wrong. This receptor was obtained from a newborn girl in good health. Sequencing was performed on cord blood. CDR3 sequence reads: CSAPGGGPEQYF. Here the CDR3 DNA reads TGCAGTGCTCCCGGGGGGGGTCCCGAGCAGTACTTC.